This T cell receptor beta chain was sequenced during a study of CD8+CD57+ T cells in acquired aplastic anemia. CDR3 and TCR beta VDJ profiling relied on a genomic DNA template. TCRdb reprocessed the reads with MiXCR, giving one entry per CDR3 protein. The data contain about 150,000 distinct CDR3 sequences, approximately 52% of them singletons. This clonotype was counted ten times or more. Its antigen is unidentified. Study observations and caveats: In common between the patients and the controls were more than 25 CD8+ CDR3 sequences.

Patients chosen for sequencing had shown CD8+CD57+ cell expansion by flow cytometry. Receipt of therapy had not occurred in any patient by the time of blood sampling. This CDR3 has 15 amino acids. V was trimmed by 1 base and J by 2 bases, leaving 11 bases between them. CDR1 is MNHEY and CDR2 is SVGEGT in the germline V gene. The source of this sequence is a human donor with aplastic anemia. Material for sequencing was sorted CD4+, CD8+, or CD8+CD57+ T cells (not recorded which) from PBMCs. The chain uses TRBV6-2 or TRBV6-3 and TRBJ1-2; D not certain. CDR3 loop: CASSYLLETNYGYTF. The CDR3 nucleotides are TGTGCCAGCAGTTACTTACTGGAGACCAACTATGGCTACACCTTC.